This T cell receptor (beta chain) was sequenced for a study of somatic mutations in cytotoxic T cells in rheumatoid arthritis. General study findings and limits: The slightly lower representation of TRBV07 among rheumatoid arthritis patients did not undergo correction for multiple comparisons. For about an eighth of the roughly 60 patients, a single CD8+ clone accounted for more than 20% of CD8+ cells.

As concerns this clone: Its antigen is not known.

Per germline, CDR1 LNHNV and CDR2 YYDKDF (reference sequence). V dropped 0 bases and J dropped 5; count of bases not matched to a gene: 6. CDR3 length: 17 residues. Sequencing used immunoSEQ multiplex PCR; TCRdb keeps in-frame clones, though not all of them. The table includes more than 15,000 clones, approximately 67% detected once. The sequenced material came from CD8+ T cells sorted from blood. The V call is TRBV15, the J call TRBJ2-3; 12 positions match TRBD2. The sequence came from an adult with rheumatoid arthritis. CDR3 region: CATSRELLAGGGDTQYF. In DNA, the CDR3 is TGTGCCACCAGCAGAGAATTACTAGCGGGGGGTGGAGATACGCAGTATTTT.